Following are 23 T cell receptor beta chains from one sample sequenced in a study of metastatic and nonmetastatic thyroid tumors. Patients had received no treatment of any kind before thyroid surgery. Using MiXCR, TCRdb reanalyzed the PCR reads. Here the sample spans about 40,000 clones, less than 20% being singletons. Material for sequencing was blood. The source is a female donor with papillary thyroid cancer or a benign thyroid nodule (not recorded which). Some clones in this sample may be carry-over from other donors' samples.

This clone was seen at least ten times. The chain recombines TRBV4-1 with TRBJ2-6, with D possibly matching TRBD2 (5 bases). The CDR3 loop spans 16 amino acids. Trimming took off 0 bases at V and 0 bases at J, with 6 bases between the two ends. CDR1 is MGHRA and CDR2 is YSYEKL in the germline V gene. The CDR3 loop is CASSQEAGSGANVLTF. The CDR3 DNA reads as TGCGCCAGCAGCCAAGAGGCGGGCTCTGGGGCCAACGTCCTGACTTTC.

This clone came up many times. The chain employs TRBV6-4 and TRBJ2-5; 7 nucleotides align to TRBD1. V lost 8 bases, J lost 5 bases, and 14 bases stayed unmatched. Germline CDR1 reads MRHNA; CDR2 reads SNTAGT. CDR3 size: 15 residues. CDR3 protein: CASHLQGTLSETQYF. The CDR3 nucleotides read TGTGCCAGCCACCTACAGGGGACCTTAAGCGAGACCCAGTACTTC.

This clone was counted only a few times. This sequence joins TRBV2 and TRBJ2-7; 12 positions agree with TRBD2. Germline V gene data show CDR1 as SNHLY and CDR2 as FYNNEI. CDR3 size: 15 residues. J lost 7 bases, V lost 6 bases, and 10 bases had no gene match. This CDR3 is CASSPTSGGRGEQYF. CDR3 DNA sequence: TGTGCCAGCAGCCCTACTAGCGGGGGGCGGGGGGAGCAGTACTTC.

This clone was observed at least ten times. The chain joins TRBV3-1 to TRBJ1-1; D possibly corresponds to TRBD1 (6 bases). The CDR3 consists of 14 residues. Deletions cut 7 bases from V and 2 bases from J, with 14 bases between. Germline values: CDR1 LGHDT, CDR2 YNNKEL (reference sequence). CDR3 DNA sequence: TGTGCCAGCACCCCAATACAGGGAAACACTGAAGCTTTCTTT. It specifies CASTPIQGNTEAFF.

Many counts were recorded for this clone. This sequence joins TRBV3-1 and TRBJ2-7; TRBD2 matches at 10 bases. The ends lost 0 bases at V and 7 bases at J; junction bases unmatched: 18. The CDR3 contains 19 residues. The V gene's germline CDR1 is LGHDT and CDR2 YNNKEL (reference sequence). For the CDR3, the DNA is TGTGCCAGCAGCCAAGAAGGGGGGAACCTAGCGGGAGCAGCTTTAGAGCAGTACTTC. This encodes CASSQEGGNLAGAALEQYF.

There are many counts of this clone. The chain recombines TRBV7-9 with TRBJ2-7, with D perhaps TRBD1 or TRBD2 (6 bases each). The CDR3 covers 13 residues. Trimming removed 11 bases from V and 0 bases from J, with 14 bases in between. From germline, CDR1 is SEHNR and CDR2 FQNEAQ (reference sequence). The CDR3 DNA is TGTGCCTACGGGGGCTACTCCTCCTACGAGCAGTACTTC. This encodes CAYGGYSSYEQYF.

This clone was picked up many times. The CDR3 sequence: CASSVIRRGMTDTQYF. CDR3 bases: TGTGCCAGCAGCGTAATAAGGCGGGGGATGACAGATACGCAGTATTTT. V is TRBV9 and J is TRBJ2-3; 7 nucleotides line up with TRBD2. Germline CDR1 is SGDLS and CDR2 is YYNGEE. Trimming cost V 1 base and J 3 bases; bases outside gene matches: 8. CDR3 length: 16 residues.

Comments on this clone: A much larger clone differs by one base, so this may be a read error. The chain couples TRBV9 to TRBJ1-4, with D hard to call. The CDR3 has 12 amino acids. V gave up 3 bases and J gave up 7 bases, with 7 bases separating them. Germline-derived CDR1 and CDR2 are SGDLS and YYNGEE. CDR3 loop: CASSAPSEKLFF. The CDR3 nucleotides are TGTGCCAGCAGCGCTCCCAGTGAAAAACTGTTTTTT.

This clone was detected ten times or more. The CDR3 DNA is TGTGCCAGCAGTTCACCGGGACAGGACTACAATGAGCAGTTCTTC. This sequence encodes CASSSPGQDYNEQFF. This chain links TRBV6-1 with TRBJ2-1, with 8 bases lining up with TRBD1. CDR1 is MNHNS and CDR2 is SASEGT in the germline V gene. V was clipped by 5 bases and J by 3 bases; unmatched bases: 6. This CDR3 spans 15 amino acids.

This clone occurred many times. For the CDR3, the DNA is TGTGCCAGCAGTTTATTGACCTACTTGTACTTC. Protein sequence: CASSLLTYLYF. This sequence joins TRBV28 and TRBJ2-7; D unresolved. Trimming removed 1 base at V and 12 bases at J, with 10 bases between. Per the germline V gene, CDR1 is MDHEN and CDR2 is SYDVKM. The CDR3 consists of 11 residues. Looking up the rest from reference TRBV28 and TRBJ2-7 gives the full variable domain: DVKVTQSSRYLVKRTGEKVFLECVQDMDHENMFWYRQDPGLGLRLIYFSYDVKMKEKGDIPEGYSVSREKKERFSLILESASTNQTSMYLCASSLLTYLYFGPGTRLTVT.

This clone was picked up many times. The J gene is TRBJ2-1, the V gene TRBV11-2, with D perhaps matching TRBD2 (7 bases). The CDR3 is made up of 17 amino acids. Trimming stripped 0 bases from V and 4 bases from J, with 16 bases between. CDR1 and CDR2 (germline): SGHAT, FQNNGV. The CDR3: CASSLDERGGGYNEQFF. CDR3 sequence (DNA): TGTGCCAGCAGCTTAGATGAACGGGGAGGGGGGTACAATGAGCAGTTCTTC.

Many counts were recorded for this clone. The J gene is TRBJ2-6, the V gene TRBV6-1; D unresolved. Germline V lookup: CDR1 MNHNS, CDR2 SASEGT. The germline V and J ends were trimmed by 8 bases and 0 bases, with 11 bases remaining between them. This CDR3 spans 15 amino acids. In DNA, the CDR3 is TGTGCCAGCTACCTCAAAGGCTCTGGGGCCAACGTCCTGACTTTC. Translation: CASYLKGSGANVLTF.

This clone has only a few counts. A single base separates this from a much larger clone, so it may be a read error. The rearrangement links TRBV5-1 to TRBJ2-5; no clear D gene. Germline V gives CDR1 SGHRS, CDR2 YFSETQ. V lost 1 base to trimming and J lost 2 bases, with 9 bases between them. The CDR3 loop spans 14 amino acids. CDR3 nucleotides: TGCGCCAGCAGCTTGTGCCCAGCACAAGAGACCCAGTACTTC. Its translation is CASSLCPAQETQYF.

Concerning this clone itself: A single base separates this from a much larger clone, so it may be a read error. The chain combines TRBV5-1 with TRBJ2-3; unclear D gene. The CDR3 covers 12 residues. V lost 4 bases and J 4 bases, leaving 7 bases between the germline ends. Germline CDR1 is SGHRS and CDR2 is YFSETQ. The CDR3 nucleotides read TGCGCCAGCAGCGCCTTAGCAGATACGCAGTATTTT. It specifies CASSALADTQYF.

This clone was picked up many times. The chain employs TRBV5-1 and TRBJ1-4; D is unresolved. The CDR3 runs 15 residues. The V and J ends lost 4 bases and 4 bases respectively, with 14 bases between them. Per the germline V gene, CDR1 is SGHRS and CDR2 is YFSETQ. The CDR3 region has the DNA TGCGCCAGCAGCCCTTGGACGGGAAGTAATGAAAAACTGTTTTTT. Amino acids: CASSPWTGSNEKLFF.

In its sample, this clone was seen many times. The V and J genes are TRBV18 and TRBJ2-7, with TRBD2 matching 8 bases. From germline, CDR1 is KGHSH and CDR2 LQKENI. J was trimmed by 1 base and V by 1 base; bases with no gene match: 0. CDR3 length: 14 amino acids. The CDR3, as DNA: TGTGCCAGCTCACCACGCGGGGGGTCCTACGAGCAGTACTTC. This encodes CASSPRGGSYEQYF. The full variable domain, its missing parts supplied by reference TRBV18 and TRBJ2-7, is NAGVMQNPRHLVRRRGQEARLRCSPMKGHSHVYWYRQLPEEGLKFMVYLQKENIIDESGMPKERFSAEFPKEGPSILRIQQVVRGDSAAYFCASSPRGGSYEQYFGPGTRLTVT.

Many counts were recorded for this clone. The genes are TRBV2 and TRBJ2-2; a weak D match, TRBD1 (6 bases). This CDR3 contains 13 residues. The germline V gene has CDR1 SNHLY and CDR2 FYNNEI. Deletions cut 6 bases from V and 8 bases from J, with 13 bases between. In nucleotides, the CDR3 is TGTGCCAGCAGCCGCCTTACAGGGGGGGAGCTGTTTTTT. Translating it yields CASSRLTGGELFF.

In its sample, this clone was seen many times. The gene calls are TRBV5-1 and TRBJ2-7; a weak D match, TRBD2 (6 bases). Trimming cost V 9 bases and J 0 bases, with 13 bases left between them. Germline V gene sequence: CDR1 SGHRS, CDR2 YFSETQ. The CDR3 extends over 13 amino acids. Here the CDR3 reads CATSGLPSYEQYF. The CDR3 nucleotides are TGCGCCACCTCAGGACTACCCTCCTACGAGCAGTACTTC.

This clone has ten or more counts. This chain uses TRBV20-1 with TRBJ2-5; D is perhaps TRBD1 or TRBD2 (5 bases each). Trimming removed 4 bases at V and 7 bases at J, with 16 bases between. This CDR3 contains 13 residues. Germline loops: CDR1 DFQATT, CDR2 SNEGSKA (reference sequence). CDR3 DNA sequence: TGCAGTGCTACAGGGACCGGAATTTTGACCCAGTACTTC. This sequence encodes CSATGTGILTQYF.

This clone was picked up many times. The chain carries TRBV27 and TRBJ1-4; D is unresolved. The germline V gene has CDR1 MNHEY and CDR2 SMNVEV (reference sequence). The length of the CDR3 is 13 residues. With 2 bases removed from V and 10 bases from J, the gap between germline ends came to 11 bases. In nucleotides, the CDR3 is TGTGCCAGCAGTTTAATCCAAGGCGGAAAACTGTTTTTT. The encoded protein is CASSLIQGGKLFF.

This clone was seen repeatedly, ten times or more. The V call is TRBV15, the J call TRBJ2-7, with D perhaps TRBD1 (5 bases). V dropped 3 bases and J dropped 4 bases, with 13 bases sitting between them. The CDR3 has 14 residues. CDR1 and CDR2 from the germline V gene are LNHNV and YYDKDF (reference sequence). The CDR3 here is CATSSFVDSYEQYF. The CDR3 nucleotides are TGTGCCACCAGCAGTTTTGTCGACAGTTACGAGCAGTACTTC.

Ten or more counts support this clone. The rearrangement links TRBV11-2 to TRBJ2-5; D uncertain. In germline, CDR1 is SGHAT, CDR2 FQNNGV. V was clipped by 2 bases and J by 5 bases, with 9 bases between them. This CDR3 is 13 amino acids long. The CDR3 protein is CASSLQNEETQYF. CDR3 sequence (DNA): TGTGCCAGCAGCTTACAGAATGAGGAGACCCAGTACTTC.

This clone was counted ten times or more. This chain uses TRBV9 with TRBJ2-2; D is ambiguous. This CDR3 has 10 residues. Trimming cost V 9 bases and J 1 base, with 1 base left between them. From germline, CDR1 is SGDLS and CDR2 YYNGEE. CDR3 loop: CAKNTGELFF. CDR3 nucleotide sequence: TGTGCCAAGAACACCGGGGAGCTGTTTTTT.